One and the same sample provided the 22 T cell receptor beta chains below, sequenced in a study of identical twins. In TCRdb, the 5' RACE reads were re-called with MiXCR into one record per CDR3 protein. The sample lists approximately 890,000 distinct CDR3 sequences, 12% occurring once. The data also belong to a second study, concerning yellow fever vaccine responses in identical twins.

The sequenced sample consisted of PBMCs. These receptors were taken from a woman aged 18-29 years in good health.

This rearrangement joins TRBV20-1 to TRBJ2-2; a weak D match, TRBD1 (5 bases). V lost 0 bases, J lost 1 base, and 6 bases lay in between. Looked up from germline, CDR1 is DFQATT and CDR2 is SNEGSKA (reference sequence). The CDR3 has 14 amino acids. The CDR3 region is CSARDDRNTGELFF. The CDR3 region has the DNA TGCAGTGCTAGAGACGACAGGAACACCGGGGAGCTGTTTTTT.

In nucleotides, the CDR3 is TGTGCCAGCAGCCCCGAGGAGGGACAGCTCTTTGGGGGGGAGCTGTTTTTT. Its protein is CASSPEEGQLFGGELFF. This chain joins TRBV11-3 and TRBJ2-2, with D perhaps matching TRBD1 (7 bases). This CDR3 region has 17 residues. Germline V gene data show CDR1 as SGHNT and CDR2 as YENEEA. V was clipped by 5 bases and J by 8 bases, with 24 bases between them.

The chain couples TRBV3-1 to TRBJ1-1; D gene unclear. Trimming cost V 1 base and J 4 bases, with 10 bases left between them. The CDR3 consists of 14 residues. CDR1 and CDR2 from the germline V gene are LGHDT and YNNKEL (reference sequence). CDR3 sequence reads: CASSQAGERTEAFF. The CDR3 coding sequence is TGTGCCAGCAGCCAAGCTGGGGAGCGCACTGAAGCTTTCTTT.

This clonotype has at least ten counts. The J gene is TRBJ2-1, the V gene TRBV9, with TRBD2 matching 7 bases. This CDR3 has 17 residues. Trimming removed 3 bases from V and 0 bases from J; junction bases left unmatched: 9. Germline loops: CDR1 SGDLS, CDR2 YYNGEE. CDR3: CASSALIAGSSYNEQFF. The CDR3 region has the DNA TGTGCCAGCAGCGCACTTATAGCGGGTAGCTCCTACAATGAGCAGTTCTTC. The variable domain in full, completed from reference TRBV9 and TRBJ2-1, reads DSGVTQTPKHLITATGQRVTLRCSPRSGDLSVYWYQQSLDQGLQFLIQYYNGEERAKGNILERFSAQQFPDLHSELNLSSLELGDSALYFCASSALIAGSSYNEQFFGPGTRLTVL.

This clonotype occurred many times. CDR3 nucleotide sequence: TGTGCCAGCAGCTCCCGACCCCATAGCACAGATACGCAGTATTTT. This sequence encodes CASSSRPHSTDTQYF. The V and J genes are TRBV7-2 and TRBJ2-3; D gene uncertain. This CDR3 spans 15 amino acids. Germline lookup yields CDR1 SGHTA and CDR2 FQGNSA. V was trimmed by 4 bases and J by 0 bases, leaving 11 bases between them.

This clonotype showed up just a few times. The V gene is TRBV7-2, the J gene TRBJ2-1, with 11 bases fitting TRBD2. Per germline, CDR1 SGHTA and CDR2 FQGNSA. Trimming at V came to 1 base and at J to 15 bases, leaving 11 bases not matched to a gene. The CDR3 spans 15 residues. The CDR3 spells CASSLEATSGVVLFF. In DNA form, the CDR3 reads TGTGCCAGCAGCTTAGAAGCGACTAGCGGGGTGGTGCTGTTCTTC.

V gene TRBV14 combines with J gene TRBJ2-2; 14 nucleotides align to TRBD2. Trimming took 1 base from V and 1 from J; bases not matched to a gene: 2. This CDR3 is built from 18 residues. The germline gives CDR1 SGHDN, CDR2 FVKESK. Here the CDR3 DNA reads TGTGCCAGCAGCCAAGTTGGACTAGCGGGAGGGAACACCGGGGAGCTGTTTTTT. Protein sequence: CASSQVGLAGGNTGELFF. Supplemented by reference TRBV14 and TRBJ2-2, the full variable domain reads EAGVTQFPSHSVIEKGQTVTLRCDPISGHDNLYWYRRVMGKEIKFLLHFVKESKQDESGMPNNRFLAERTGGTYSTLKVQPAELEDSGVYFCASSQVGLAGGNTGELFFGEGSRLTVL.

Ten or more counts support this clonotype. In DNA, the CDR3 is TGCAGTGCTGAAAACAGGGTGCCCCCCTACGAGCAGTACGTC. Its translation is CSAENRVPPYEQYV. V gene TRBV20-1 combines with J gene TRBJ2-7, with a tentative D call TRBD1 (6 bases). Trimming cost V 5 bases and J 2 bases, with 16 bases left between them. Per the germline V gene, CDR1 is DFQATT and CDR2 is SNEGSKA (reference sequence). This CDR3 has 14 residues.

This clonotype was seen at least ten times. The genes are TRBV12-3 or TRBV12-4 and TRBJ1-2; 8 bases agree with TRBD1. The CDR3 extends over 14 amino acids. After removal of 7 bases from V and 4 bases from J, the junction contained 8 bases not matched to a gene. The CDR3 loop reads CASTSRDRIYGYTF. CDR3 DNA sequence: TGTGCCAGCACGTCCCGGGACAGGATCTATGGCTACACCTTC.

The CDR3 DNA sequence: TGTGCCAGCAGCGTAGGCGGGGGTGATAATTCACCCCTCCACTTT. Its protein product is CASSVGGGDNSPLHF. The chain uses TRBV9 and TRBJ1-6; a weak D match, TRBD1 (5 bases). Germline values: CDR1 SGDLS, CDR2 YYNGEE. CDR3 length: 15 amino acids. V was clipped by 0 bases and J by 5 bases, with 9 bases between them.

CDR3 nucleotides: TGCGCCAGCAGTGTTAGGGGATCCTACACTGAAGCTTTCTTT. Translated, it gives CASSVRGSYTEAFF. The chain couples TRBV10-2 to TRBJ1-1; weak D call: TRBD1 (5 bases). V was trimmed by 4 bases and J by 3 bases, leaving 12 bases between them. The germline CDR1 and CDR2 sequences are WSHSY and SAAADI. There are 14 residues in the CDR3.

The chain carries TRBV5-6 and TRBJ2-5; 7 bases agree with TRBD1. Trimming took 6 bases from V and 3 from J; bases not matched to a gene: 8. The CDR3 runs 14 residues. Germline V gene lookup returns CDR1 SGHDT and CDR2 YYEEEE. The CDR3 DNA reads TGTGCCAGCATCGACGGACAGGCCGAAGAGACCCAGTACTTC. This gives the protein CASIDGQAEETQYF.

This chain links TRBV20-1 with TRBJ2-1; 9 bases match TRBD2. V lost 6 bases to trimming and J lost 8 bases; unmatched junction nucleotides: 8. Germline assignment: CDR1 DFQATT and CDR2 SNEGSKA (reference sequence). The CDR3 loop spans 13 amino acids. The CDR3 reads CSAGGRASDEQFF. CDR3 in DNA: TGCAGTGCAGGCGGGAGGGCCAGCGATGAGCAGTTCTTC.

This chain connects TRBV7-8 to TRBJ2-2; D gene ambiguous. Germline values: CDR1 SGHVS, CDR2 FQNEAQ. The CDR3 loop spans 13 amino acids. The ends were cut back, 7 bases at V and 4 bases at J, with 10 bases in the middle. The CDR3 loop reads CASNRGFTGELFF. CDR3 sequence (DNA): TGTGCCAGCAACCGAGGTTTCACCGGGGAGCTGTTTTTT.

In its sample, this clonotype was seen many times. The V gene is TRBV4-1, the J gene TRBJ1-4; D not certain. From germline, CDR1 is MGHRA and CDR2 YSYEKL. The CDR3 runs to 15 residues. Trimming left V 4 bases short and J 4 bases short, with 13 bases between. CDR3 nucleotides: TGCGCCAGCAGCCGAGCGGAGGGAAATAATGAAAAACTGTTTTTT. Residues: CASSRAEGNNEKLFF.

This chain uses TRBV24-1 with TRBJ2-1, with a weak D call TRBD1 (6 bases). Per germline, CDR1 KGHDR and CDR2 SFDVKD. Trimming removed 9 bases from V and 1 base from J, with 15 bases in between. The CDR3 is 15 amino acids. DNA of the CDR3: TGTGCCACCGGCAGAACAGGGTCGTCCTACAATGAGCAGTTCTTC. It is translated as CATGRTGSSYNEQFF.

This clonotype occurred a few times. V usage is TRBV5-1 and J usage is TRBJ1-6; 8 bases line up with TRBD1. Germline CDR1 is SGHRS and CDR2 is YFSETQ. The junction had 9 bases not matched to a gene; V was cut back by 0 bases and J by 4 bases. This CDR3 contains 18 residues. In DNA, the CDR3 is TGCGCCAGCAGCTTGGATGGGACAGGAAGATTTTATAATTCACCCCTCCACTTT. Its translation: CASSLDGTGRFYNSPLHF.

CDR3 nucleotides: TGTGCCAGCAGTTCCCCTGACAAGTTCTATGGCTACACCTTC. It codes for CASSSPDKFYGYTF. V gene TRBV28 combines with J gene TRBJ1-2, with D unclear. This CDR3 has 14 residues. V dropped 4 bases and J dropped 4 bases, with 13 bases sitting between them. Germline V gives CDR1 MDHEN, CDR2 SYDVKM.

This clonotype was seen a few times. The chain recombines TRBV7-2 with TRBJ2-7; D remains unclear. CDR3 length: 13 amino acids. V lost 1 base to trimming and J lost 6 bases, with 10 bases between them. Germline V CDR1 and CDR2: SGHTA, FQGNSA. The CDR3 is CASSLGRASEQYF. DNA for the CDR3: TGTGCCAGCAGCTTAGGACGGGCCTCCGAGCAGTACTTC.

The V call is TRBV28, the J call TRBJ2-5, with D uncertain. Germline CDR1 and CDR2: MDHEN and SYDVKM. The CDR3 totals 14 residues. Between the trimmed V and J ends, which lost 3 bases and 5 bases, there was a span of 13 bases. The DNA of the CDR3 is TGTGCCAGCAGTTTGTTGCGGTTTCTGGAGACCCAGTACTTC. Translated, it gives CASSLLRFLETQYF.

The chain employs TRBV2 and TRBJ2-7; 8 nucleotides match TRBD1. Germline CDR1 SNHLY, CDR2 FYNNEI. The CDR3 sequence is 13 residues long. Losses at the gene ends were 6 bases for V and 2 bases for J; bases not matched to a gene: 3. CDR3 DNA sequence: TGTGCCAGCAGGGACAGGGTCGCCTACGAGCAGTACTTC. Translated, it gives CASRDRVAYEQYF.

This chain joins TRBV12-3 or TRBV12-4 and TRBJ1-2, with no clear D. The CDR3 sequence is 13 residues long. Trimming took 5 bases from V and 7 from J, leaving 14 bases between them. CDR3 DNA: TGTGCCAGCAGTCCCCCCCTTTCCTCTGGCTACACCTTC. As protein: CASSPPLSSGYTF.